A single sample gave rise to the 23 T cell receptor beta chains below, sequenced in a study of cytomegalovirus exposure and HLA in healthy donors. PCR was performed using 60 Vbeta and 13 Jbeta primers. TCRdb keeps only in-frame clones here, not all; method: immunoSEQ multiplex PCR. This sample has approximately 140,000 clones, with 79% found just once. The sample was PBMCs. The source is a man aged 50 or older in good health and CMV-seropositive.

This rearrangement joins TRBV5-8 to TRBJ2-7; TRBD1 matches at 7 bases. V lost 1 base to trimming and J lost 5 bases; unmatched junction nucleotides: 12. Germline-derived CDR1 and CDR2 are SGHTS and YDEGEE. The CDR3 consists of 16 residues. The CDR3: CASSLKVSQGVHEQYF. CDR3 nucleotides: TGTGCCAGCAGCTTGAAGGTCAGCCAGGGGGTCCACGAGCAGTACTTC.

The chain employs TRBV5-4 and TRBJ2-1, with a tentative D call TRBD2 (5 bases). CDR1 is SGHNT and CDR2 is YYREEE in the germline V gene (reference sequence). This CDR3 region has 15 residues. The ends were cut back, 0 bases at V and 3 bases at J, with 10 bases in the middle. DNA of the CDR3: TGTGCCAGCAGCTTGGACGGGAACGGCTACAATGAGCAGTTCTTC. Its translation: CASSLDGNGYNEQFF.

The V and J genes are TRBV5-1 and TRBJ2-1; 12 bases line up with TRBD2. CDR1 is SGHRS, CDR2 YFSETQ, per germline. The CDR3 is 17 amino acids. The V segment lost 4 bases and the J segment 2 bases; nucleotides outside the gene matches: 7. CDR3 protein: CASSLRLAGEAYNEQFF. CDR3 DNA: TGCGCCAGCAGCCTCAGACTAGCGGGAGAGGCCTACAATGAGCAGTTCTTC.

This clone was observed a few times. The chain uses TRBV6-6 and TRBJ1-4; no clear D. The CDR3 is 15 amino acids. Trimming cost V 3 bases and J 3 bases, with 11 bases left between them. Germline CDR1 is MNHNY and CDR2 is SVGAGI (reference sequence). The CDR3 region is CASSYRLGPNEKLFF. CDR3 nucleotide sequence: TGTGCCAGCAGTTATAGGCTGGGCCCTAATGAAAAACTGTTTTTT.

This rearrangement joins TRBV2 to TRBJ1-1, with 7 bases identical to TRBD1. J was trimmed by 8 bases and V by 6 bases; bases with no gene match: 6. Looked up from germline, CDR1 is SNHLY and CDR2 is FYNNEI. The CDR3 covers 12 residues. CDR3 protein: CASSSGQAEAFF. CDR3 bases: TGTGCCAGCAGCTCCGGACAGGCAGAAGCTTTCTTT.

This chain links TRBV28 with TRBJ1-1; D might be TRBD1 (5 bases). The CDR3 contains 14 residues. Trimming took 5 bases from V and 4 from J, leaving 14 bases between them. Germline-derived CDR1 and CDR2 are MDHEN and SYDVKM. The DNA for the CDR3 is TGTGCCAGCAGTACCCTTAGGGGTAGCACTGAAGCTTTCTTT. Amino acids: CASSTLRGSTEAFF.

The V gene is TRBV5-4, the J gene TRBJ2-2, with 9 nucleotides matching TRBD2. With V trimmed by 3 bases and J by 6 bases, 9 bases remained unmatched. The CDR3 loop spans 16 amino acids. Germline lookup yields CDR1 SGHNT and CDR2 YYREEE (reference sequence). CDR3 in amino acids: CASSSLAGEPAGELFF. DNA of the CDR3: TGTGCCAGCAGCTCTTTAGCGGGAGAGCCGGCCGGGGAGCTGTTTTTT.

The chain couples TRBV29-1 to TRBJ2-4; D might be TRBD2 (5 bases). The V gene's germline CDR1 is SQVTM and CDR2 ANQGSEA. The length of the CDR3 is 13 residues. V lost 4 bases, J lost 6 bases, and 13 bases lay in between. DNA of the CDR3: TGCAGCGTTGTGGAGGCAGAAGGAAACATTCAGTACTTC. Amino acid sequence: CSVVEAEGNIQYF.

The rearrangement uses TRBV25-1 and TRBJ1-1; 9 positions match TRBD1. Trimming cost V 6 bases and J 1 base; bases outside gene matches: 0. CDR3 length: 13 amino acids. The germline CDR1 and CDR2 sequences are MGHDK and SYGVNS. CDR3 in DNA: TGTGCCAGCAGGGACAGGGGGAACACTGAAGCTTTCTTT. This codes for CASRDRGNTEAFF.

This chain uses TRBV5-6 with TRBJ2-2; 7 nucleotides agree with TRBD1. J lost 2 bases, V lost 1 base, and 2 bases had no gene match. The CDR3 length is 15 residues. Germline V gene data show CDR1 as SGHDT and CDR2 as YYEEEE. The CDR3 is CASSLWDRNTGELFF. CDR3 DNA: TGTGCCAGCAGCTTGTGGGACAGAAACACCGGGGAGCTGTTTTTT. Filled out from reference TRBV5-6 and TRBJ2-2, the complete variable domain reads DAGVTQSPTHLIKTRGQQVTLRCSPKSGHDTVSWYQQALGQGPQFIFQYYEEEERQRGNFPDRFSGHQFPNYSSELNVNALLLGDSALYLCASSLWDRNTGELFFGEGSRLTVL.

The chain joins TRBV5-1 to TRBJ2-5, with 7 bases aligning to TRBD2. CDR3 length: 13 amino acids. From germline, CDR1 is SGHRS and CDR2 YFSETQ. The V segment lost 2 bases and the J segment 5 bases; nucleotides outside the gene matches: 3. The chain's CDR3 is CASSFQRGETQYF. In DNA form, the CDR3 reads TGCGCCAGCAGCTTTCAGCGGGGTGAGACCCAGTACTTC. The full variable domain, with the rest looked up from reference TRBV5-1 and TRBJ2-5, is KAGVTQTPRYLIKTRGQQVTLSCSPISGHRSVSWYQQTPGQGLQFLFEYFSETQRNKGNFPGRFSGRQFSNSRSEMNVSTLELGDSALYLCASSFQRGETQYFGPGTRLLVL.

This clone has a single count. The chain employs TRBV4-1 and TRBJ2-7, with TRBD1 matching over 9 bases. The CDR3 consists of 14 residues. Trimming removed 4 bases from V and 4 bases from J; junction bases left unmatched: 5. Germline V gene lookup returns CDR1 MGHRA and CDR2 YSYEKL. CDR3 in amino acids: CASSLGTGNYEQYF. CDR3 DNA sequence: TGCGCCAGCAGCCTTGGGACAGGGAATTACGAGCAGTACTTC.

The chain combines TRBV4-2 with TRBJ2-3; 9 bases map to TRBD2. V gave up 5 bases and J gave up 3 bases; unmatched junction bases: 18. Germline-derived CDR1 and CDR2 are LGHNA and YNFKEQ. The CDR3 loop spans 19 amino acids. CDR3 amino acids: CASSSQGEDSGRRTDTQYF. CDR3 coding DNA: TGTGCCAGCAGCTCCCAAGGGGAAGATAGCGGGAGAAGGACAGATACGCAGTATTTT.

CDR3 region: CASSFLAGPSYEQYF. DNA for the CDR3: TGTGCCAGCAGTTTCTTAGCGGGACCATCCTACGAGCAGTACTTC. The chain recombines TRBV27 with TRBJ2-7; 8 bases align to TRBD2. Losses at the gene ends were 3 bases for V and 1 base for J; bases not matched to a gene: 5. This CDR3 comprises 15 residues. Germline-derived CDR1 and CDR2 are MNHEY and SMNVEV (reference sequence).

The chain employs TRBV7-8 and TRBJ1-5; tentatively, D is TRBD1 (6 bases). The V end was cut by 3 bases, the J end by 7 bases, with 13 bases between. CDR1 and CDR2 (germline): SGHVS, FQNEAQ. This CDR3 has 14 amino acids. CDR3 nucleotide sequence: TGTGCCAGCAGCTTTACAGGGAATCAACAGCCCCAGCATTTT. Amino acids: CASSFTGNQQPQHF.

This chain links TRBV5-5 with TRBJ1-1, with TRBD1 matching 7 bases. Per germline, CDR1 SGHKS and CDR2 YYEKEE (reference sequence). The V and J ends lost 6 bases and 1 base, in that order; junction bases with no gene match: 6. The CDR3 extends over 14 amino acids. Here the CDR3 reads CASTIGQANTEAFF. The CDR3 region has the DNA TGTGCCAGCACTATAGGACAGGCGAACACTGAAGCTTTCTTT.

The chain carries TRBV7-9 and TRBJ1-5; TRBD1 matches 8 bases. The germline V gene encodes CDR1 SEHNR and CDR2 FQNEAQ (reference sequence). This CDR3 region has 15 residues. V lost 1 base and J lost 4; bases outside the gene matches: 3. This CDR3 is CASSLGTGLNQPQHF. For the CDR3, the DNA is TGTGCCAGCAGCTTAGGGACAGGGCTGAATCAGCCCCAGCATTTT. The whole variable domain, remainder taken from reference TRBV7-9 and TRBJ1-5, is DTGVSQNPRHKITKRGQNVTFRCDPISEHNRLYWYRQTLGQGPEFLTYFQNEAQLEKSRLLSDRFSAERPKGSFSTLEIQRTEQGDSAMYLCASSLGTGLNQPQHFGDGTRLSIL.

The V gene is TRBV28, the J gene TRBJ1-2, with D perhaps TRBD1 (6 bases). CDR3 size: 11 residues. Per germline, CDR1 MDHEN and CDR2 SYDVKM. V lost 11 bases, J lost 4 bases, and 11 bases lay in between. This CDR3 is CAHRGGYGYTF. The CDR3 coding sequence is TGTGCCCATAGAGGGGGCTATGGCTACACCTTC.

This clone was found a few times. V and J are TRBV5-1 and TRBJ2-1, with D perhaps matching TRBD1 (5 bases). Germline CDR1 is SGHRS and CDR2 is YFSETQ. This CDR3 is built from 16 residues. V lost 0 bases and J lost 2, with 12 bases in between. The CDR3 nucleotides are TGCGCCAGCAGCTTGGAAGGGGTGTGGGCCTACAATGAGCAGTTCTTC. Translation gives CASSLEGVWAYNEQFF.

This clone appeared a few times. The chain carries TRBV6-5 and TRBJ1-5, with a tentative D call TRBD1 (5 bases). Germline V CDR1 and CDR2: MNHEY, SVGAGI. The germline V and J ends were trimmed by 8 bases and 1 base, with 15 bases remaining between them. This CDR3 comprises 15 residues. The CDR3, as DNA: TGTGCCAGCCGCAGGTCGGGGGAGAGCAATCAGCCCCAGCATTTT. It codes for CASRRSGESNQPQHF.

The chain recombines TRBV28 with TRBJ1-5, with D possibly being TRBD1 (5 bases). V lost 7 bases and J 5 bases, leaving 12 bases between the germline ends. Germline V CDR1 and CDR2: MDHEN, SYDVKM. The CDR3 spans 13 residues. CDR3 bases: TGTGCCAGCACCACAGGTCAATATCAGCCCCAGCATTTT. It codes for CASTTGQYQPQHF.

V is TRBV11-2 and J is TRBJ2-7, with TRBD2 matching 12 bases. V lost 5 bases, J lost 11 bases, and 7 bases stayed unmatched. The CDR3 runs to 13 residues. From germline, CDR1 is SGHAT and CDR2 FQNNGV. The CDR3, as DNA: TGTGCCAGCAGCACCCGGACTAGCGGGACGGAGTACTTC. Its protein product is CASSTRTSGTEYF.

The CDR3 bases are TGTGCCAGCTCACTACAGTACTCTGGGGCCAACGTCCTGACTTTC. Protein sequence: CASSLQYSGANVLTF. The chain couples TRBV18 to TRBJ2-6; D ambiguous. CDR1 KGHSH and CDR2 LQKENI come from the germline V gene. The V gene lost 4 bases and the J gene lost 0 bases, with 7 bases spanning the gap. The CDR3 length is 15 residues.